One sample yielded the 14 T cell receptor beta chains listed below, sequenced in a study of T-cell memory formation after mild COVID-19. TCRdb reanalysed the 5' RACE reads using MiXCR and keeps one entry per CDR3 protein. The sample lists hundreds of thousands of distinct CDR3 sequences; over 15% were seen once. The sequencing input was PBMCs or a T cell subset sorted from them (not recorded which). These receptors were obtained from an adult woman who had mild COVID-19 (a few samples of this study predate the infection). Cell type and time point are not known.

The chain has TRBV24-1 and TRBJ2-2; D remains unclear. Trimming took off 0 bases at V and 7 bases at J, with 11 bases between the two ends. The CDR3 runs 15 residues. Germline values: CDR1 KGHDR, CDR2 SFDVKD. The CDR3 DNA is TGTGCCACCAGTGATTTGCGGTCACGTCTCGGGGAGCTGTTTTTT. Translated, it gives CATSDLRSRLGELFF.

CDR3: CASSLGSQGKETQYF. DNA of the CDR3: TGTGCCAGCAGCTTAGGGTCCCAGGGGAAGGAGACCCAGTACTTC. The chain is built from TRBV7-9 and TRBJ2-5, with D tentatively TRBD1 (6 bases). Germline V gene lookup returns CDR1 SEHNR and CDR2 FQNEAQ (reference sequence). The V end lost 1 base, the J end lost 5 bases, and 14 bases lay between the germline ends. The CDR3 extends over 15 amino acids.

This clonotype was seen a handful of times. V usage is TRBV7-2 and J usage is TRBJ2-7; 8 nucleotides line up with TRBD2. Germline V CDR1 and CDR2: SGHTA, FQGNSA. The CDR3 contains 11 residues. The trim removed 6 bases at V and 9 bases at J, leaving 4 bases unmatched. The CDR3 spells CASRDSGAQYF. CDR3 bases: TGTGCCAGCAGAGATAGCGGGGCGCAGTACTTC.

This clonotype was observed many times. The J gene is TRBJ1-1, the V gene TRBV7-3; no clear D. Germline assignment: CDR1 SGHTA and CDR2 FQGTGA. The CDR3 extends over 12 amino acids. V lost 3 bases to trimming and J lost 4 bases, with 6 bases between them. CDR3: CASSFKVTEAFF. The CDR3 nucleotides are TGTGCCAGCAGCTTTAAGGTCACTGAAGCTTTCTTT.

This clonotype was seen more than once but under ten times. The chain links TRBV5-1 to TRBJ1-5; D is perhaps TRBD1 (5 bases). Germline CDR1 SGHRS, CDR2 YFSETQ. V was shortened by 7 bases and J by 0 bases, with 23 bases between the two germline ends. This CDR3 is 18 amino acids long. CDR3 nucleotides: TGCGCCAGCTATAACGGGACGTCAGAGGGTTATAGCAATCAGCCCCAGCATTTT. Amino acids: CASYNGTSEGYSNQPQHF.

The gene calls are TRBV7-6 and TRBJ2-1; 10 bases match TRBD1. The J segment lost 3 bases and the V segment lost 2 bases, leaving 10 bases of the junction unmatched. CDR1 and CDR2 from the germline V gene are SGHVS and FNYEAQ. The CDR3 is made up of 18 amino acids. The CDR3 DNA reads TGTGCCAGCAGCTTATGGGGGGTGGGACAGGGGTTCTACAATGAGCAGTTCTTC. Translating gives CASSLWGVGQGFYNEQFF.

This clonotype was detected only a few times. The V gene is TRBV11-3, the J gene TRBJ2-3, with TRBD2 matching over 8 bases. This CDR3 comprises 15 residues. After removal of 10 bases from V and 0 bases from J, the junction contained 9 bases not matched to a gene. Germline assignment: CDR1 SGHNT and CDR2 YENEEA. The chain's CDR3 is CATQRERSSTDTQYF. The CDR3 bases are TGTGCCACCCAGCGGGAGCGTTCTAGCACAGATACGCAGTATTTT.

In its sample, this clonotype was seen a few times. The chain joins TRBV6-2 or TRBV6-3 to TRBJ2-5; 7 bases align to TRBD1. In germline, CDR1 is MNHEY, CDR2 SVGEGT. The length of the CDR3 is 14 residues. V was pared by 6 bases and J by 1 base, with 5 bases of the junction left unmatched. CDR3 nucleotides: TGTGCCAGCAGGAAGACAGGGTCCCAAGAGACCCAGTACTTC. Protein sequence: CASRKTGSQETQYF.

V usage is TRBV20-1 and J usage is TRBJ2-1, with a tentative D call TRBD2 (5 bases). Looked up from germline, CDR1 is DFQATT and CDR2 is SNEGSKA (reference sequence). This CDR3 is 17 amino acids long. V lost 1 base and J lost 11, with 27 bases in between. CDR3 nucleotides: TGCAGTGCTAGAGTATCATACGCTCGCGGGTCCGTGTATCAGCAGTTCTTC. It codes for CSARVSYARGSVYQQFF.

V and J are TRBV19 and TRBJ2-2, with D perhaps matching TRBD1 (5 bases). The CDR3 is 14 residues long. Germline values: CDR1 LNHDA, CDR2 SQIVND (reference sequence). V lost 3 bases and J lost 6, with 11 bases in between. CDR3: CASSIQQGSGELFF. CDR3 in DNA: TGTGCCAGTAGTATCCAGCAGGGATCCGGGGAGCTGTTTTTT.

The gene calls are TRBV3-1 and TRBJ2-1; 8 nucleotides line up with TRBD1. V dropped 7 bases and J dropped 15; count of bases not matched to a gene: 14. The CDR3 is made up of 13 amino acids. The germline CDR1 and CDR2 sequences are LGHDT and YNNKEL (reference sequence). The CDR3 coding sequence is TGTGCCAGCACGGGGACAGGCCTGGGTGGGGCGTTCTTC. Its translation is CASTGTGLGGAFF.

This sequence joins TRBV20-1 and TRBJ1-5; D is unclear. The V gene lost 0 bases and the J gene lost 9 bases, with 12 bases spanning the gap. Germline CDR1 is DFQATT and CDR2 is SNEGSKA (reference sequence). This CDR3 comprises 13 residues. The CDR3 bases are TGCAGTGCTAGAGAGGGAGTGGAGGGGCCCCAGCATTTT. Translated: CSAREGVEGPQHF.

This chain joins TRBV7-9 and TRBJ2-7; 8 bases fit TRBD2. The ends lost 2 bases at V and 6 bases at J; junction bases unmatched: 6. Germline lookup yields CDR1 SEHNR and CDR2 FQNEAQ (reference sequence). The length of the CDR3 is 14 residues. CDR3 amino acids: CASSLSGTRVEQYF. The CDR3 DNA is TGTGCCAGCAGCTTATCTGGGACTAGGGTCGAGCAGTACTTC. The full variable domain, its missing parts supplied by reference TRBV7-9 and TRBJ2-7, is DTGVSQNPRHKITKRGQNVTFRCDPISEHNRLYWYRQTLGQGPEFLTYFQNEAQLEKSRLLSDRFSAERPKGSFSTLEIQRTEQGDSAMYLCASSLSGTRVEQYFGPGTRLTVT.

This clonotype has a handful of counts. The rearrangement uses TRBV14 and TRBJ2-7; D uncertain. This CDR3 comprises 16 residues. Trimming stripped 3 bases from V and 0 bases from J, with 15 bases between. Germline V CDR1 and CDR2: SGHDN, FVKESK. CDR3 DNA sequence: TGTGCCAGCAGCCAGCGTCCAGGCTTTAGCTCCTACGAGCAGTACTTC. Translating it yields CASSQRPGFSSYEQYF.